Here is one T cell receptor (beta chain) with its context. Its antigen is as yet unknown. Distinct nucleotide sequences in the sample also encode this CDR3. This specimen comes from a study of cytomegalovirus exposure and HLA in healthy donors. Notes on the study in general: Usually a TCR sequence was rare, but some public TCRs were found in many donors. The study flagged 150 to 200 TCR beta chains as cytomegalovirus-associated.

Nominally healthy donors were sampled, though unrecorded immune exposures were likely. The PCR ran on 60 Vbeta and 13 Jbeta primers. The protocol was immunoSEQ multiplex PCR, while the TCRdb copy is restricted to in-frame clones and leaves out a portion. Among about 180,000 clones listed, more than 65% were seen once. V was clipped by 0 bases and J by 9 bases, with 9 bases between them. The CDR3 consists of 12 residues. CDR1 and CDR2 (germline): GTSNPN, SVGIG (reference sequence). This chain uses TRBV30 with TRBJ2-1, with D possibly matching TRBD2 (5 bases). The sequenced sample was PBMCs. This TCR derives from a girl aged 2 to 9 in good health and CMV-seropositive. The CDR3 loop reads CAWSVRGFEQFF. For the CDR3, the DNA is TGTGCCTGGAGTGTACGAGGGTTTGAGCAGTTCTTC. The whole variable domain, filled in from reference TRBV30 and TRBJ2-1, reads SQTIHQWPATLVQPVGSPLSLECTVEGTSNPNLYWYRQAAGRGLQLLFYSVGIGQISSEVPQNLSASRPQDRQFILSSKKLLLSDSGFYLCAWSVRGFEQFFGPGTRLTVL.